This TCR beta chain originates from a study of technical replicates of blood from a handful of donors. Method: immunoSEQ multiplex PCR; TCRdb's copy keeps in-frame clones and lacks some. The sample shows roughly 80,000 clones, 94% of them seen only once. Per germline, CDR1 SGDLS and CDR2 YYNGEE. This CDR3 comprises 15 residues. V was pared by 4 bases and J by 2 bases, with 12 bases between. The genes are TRBV9 and TRBJ2-2; D perhaps matches TRBD1 (6 bases). Sample: T cells isolated from PBMCs. The source of this sequence is a human donor in good health. The CDR3 sequence: CASSFTGLNTGELFF. In DNA form, the CDR3 reads TGTGCCAGCAGCTTTACAGGGCTCAACACCGGGGAGCTGTTTTTT.